The 19 T cell receptor beta chains presented below share a single source sample, sequenced in a study of memory CD4+ T cells and cytomegalovirus serostatus (dated 2019 in TCRdb). Single viable CD3+CD4+CD8-CD45RO+ cells were sorted as memory CD4+ T cells on a FACSAria II. The library was built by means of the immunoSEQ multiplex PCR assay. What TCRdb holds here is the immuneACCESS table cut down to in-frame rearrangements. Part of the clones is not present; checked against another copy, under half of the missing clones reflect an unresolved V gene, and the others are unexplained. The table for this sample lists 45,000 to 60,000 clones; about four fifths of them were counted only once. Clones ranked in the top ten supply roughly 1.4% of the sample. Material for sequencing was memory CD4+ T cells from blood. The receptors shown here come from an adult in good health and CMV-seropositive.

The chain joins TRBV7-2 to TRBJ2-5, with 8 bases lining up with TRBD1. The CDR3 totals 14 residues. CDR1 SGHTA and CDR2 FQGNSA come from the germline V gene. The J segment lost 1 base and the V segment lost 5 bases, leaving 3 bases of the junction unmatched. The CDR3 loop reads CASSIDRGQETQYF. For the CDR3, the DNA is TGTGCCAGCAGCATTGACAGGGGCCAAGAGACCCAGTACTTC.

The CDR3 region is CANPWTGETEAFF. The CDR3 coding sequence is TGTGCCAATCCGTGGACAGGAGAAACTGAAGCTTTCTTT. The V and J genes are TRBV7-3 and TRBJ1-1; 7 nucleotides match TRBD1. Germline values: CDR1 SGHTA, CDR2 FQGTGA. The CDR3 runs 13 residues. The V gene end was trimmed by 10 bases and the J gene end by 5 bases; junction bases not matched to a gene: 10.

J is TRBJ2-3 and V is TRBV7-3; 8 nucleotides match TRBD2. This CDR3 region has 15 residues. J was trimmed by 1 base and V by 3 bases; bases with no gene match: 3. CDR1 is SGHTA and CDR2 is FQGTGA in the germline V gene. The DNA for the CDR3 is TGTGCCAGCAGCTTTAGTAGCGGGGGCACAGATACGCAGTATTTT. Its protein is CASSFSSGGTDTQYF.

The chain uses TRBV18 and TRBJ2-7; 8 bases are shared with TRBD1. This CDR3 is 16 amino acids long. Germline-derived CDR1 and CDR2 are KGHSH and LQKENI. The J segment lost 6 bases and the V segment lost 0 bases, leaving 10 bases of the junction unmatched. The CDR3 DNA is TGTGCCAGCTCACCACCAGGTCGAGACAGGGGAGCCGAGCAGTACTTC. The encoded protein is CASSPPGRDRGAEQYF.

The chain uses TRBV2 and TRBJ1-6; no reliable D call. Germline loops: CDR1 SNHLY, CDR2 FYNNEI. This CDR3 region has 14 residues. The ends were cut back, 6 bases at V and 9 bases at J, with 15 bases in the middle. CDR3 nucleotides: TGTGCCAGCAGCCCGTATACAGCGGGTTCACCCCTCCACTTT. Its protein product is CASSPYTAGSPLHF. The full variable domain, with the rest looked up from reference TRBV2 and TRBJ1-6, is EPEVTQTPSHQVTQMGQEVILRCVPISNHLYFYWYRQILGQKVEFLVSFYNNEISEKSEIFDDQFSVERPDGSNFTLKIRSTKLEDSAMYFCASSPYTAGSPLHFGNGTRLTVT.

This clone was counted only a few times. The chain combines TRBV5-6 with TRBJ1-1; D not certain. CDR1 is SGHDT and CDR2 is YYEEEE in the germline V gene. This CDR3 comprises 13 residues. With 4 bases removed from V and 1 base from J, the gap between germline ends came to 8 bases. The chain's CDR3 is CASSITKNTEAFF. CDR3 nucleotide sequence: TGTGCCAGCAGCATCACGAAGAACACTGAAGCTTTCTTT.

The chain uses TRBV19 and TRBJ2-3; TRBD1 matches at 9 bases. Germline CDR1 and CDR2: LNHDA and SQIVND (reference sequence). Trimming removed 5 bases from V and 6 bases from J; junction bases left unmatched: 9. The CDR3 is made up of 15 amino acids. The CDR3 spells CASSLWTGVRDTQYF. The CDR3 nucleotides read TGTGCCAGTAGTCTCTGGACAGGGGTACGGGATACGCAGTATTTT.

This clone turned up a few times. V usage is TRBV2 and J usage is TRBJ1-6, with TRBD1 matching 7 bases. Unmatched junction bases numbered 7, after V lost 5 bases and J lost 6 bases. Germline V lookup: CDR1 SNHLY, CDR2 FYNNEI. The CDR3 length is 15 residues. CDR3 sequence: CASSPNRDSNSPLHF. CDR3 nucleotide sequence: TGTGCCAGCAGTCCAAACAGGGACAGTAATTCACCCCTCCACTTT.

This chain joins TRBV19 and TRBJ1-5; tentatively, D is TRBD1 (5 bases). Trimming removed 5 bases from V and 4 bases from J, with 18 bases in between. This CDR3 is built from 16 residues. Germline V CDR1 and CDR2: LNHDA, SQIVND (reference sequence). The CDR3 DNA is TGTGCCAGTAGTTCTTTGGCCAGGGTGAAAAATCAGCCCCAGCATTTT. Its translation is CASSSLARVKNQPQHF.

The genes are TRBV10-3 and TRBJ2-1; no firm D call. V was clipped by 0 bases and J by 9 bases, with 15 bases between them. Per germline, CDR1 ENHRY and CDR2 SYGVKD. The CDR3 is 15 residues long. CDR3 sequence reads: CAISESAALEAEQFF. Here the CDR3 DNA reads TGTGCCATCAGTGAGTCCGCGGCCCTCGAGGCTGAGCAGTTCTTC.

V and J are TRBV11-2 and TRBJ2-7; D is unclear. There are 14 residues in the CDR3. Trimming cost V 6 bases and J 2 bases, with 14 bases left between them. Germline CDR1 and CDR2: SGHAT and FQNNGV. CDR3 coding DNA: TGTGCCAGCAGGTCTCGGAGACCGCCCTACGAGCAGTACTTC. This translates into CASRSRRPPYEQYF.

This chain uses TRBV7-9 with TRBJ1-1, with no clear D. V was clipped by 1 base and J by 1 base, with 13 bases between them. This CDR3 spans 16 amino acids. Germline V gene data show CDR1 as SEHNR and CDR2 as FQNEAQ (reference sequence). For the CDR3, the DNA is TGTGCCAGCAGCTTAGGACGAGGGAACGGGAACACTGAAGCTTTCTTT. Protein sequence: CASSLGRGNGNTEAFF.

Only a few counts were recorded for this clone. The chain recombines TRBV7-9 with TRBJ1-1; tentative D call: TRBD1 (5 bases). The CDR3 is 15 amino acids. The V end was cut by 5 bases, the J end by 2 bases, with 15 bases between. In germline, CDR1 is SEHNR, CDR2 FQNEAQ (reference sequence). CDR3 region: CASSPRSRGNTEAFF. For the CDR3, the DNA is TGTGCCAGCAGCCCCCGGAGTAGGGGCAACACTGAAGCTTTCTTT.

The CDR3, as DNA: TGTGCCAGTAGTGGCCGAAGACAGTCTAATGAAAAACTGTTTTTT. This translates into CASSGRRQSNEKLFF. The rearrangement joins TRBV19 to TRBJ1-4; maybe TRBD1 (5 bases). Trimming cost V 5 bases and J 3 bases, with 13 bases left between them. The CDR3 has 15 residues. Germline-derived CDR1 and CDR2 are LNHDA and SQIVND (reference sequence).

The J gene is TRBJ1-1, the V gene TRBV5-4; a weak D match, TRBD1 (5 bases). The CDR3 length is 13 residues. The germline CDR1 and CDR2 sequences are SGHNT and YYREEE (reference sequence). V was trimmed by 4 bases and J by 8 bases, leaving 15 bases between them. This CDR3 is CASSLTGTDEAFF. The CDR3 region has the DNA TGTGCCAGCAGCCTAACCGGGACCGACGAAGCTTTCTTT.

The CDR3 sequence is CASRPPGPRGTGELFF. CDR3 coding DNA: TGTGCCAGCCGTCCTCCCGGCCCCCGGGGGACCGGGGAGCTGTTTTTT. The rearrangement uses TRBV28 and TRBJ2-2; D may be TRBD2 (6 bases). V lost 8 bases, J lost 5 bases, and 21 bases lay in between. CDR3 length equals 16 residues. Germline CDR1 and CDR2: MDHEN and SYDVKM.

The chain joins TRBV9 to TRBJ2-1, with 12 bases identical to TRBD2. The CDR3 totals 14 residues. Germline V gene data show CDR1 as SGDLS and CDR2 as YYNGEE. Trimming took 6 bases from V and 7 from J; bases not matched to a gene: 5. The CDR3 loop reads CASTRLAGANEQFF. In DNA, the CDR3 is TGTGCCAGCACCCGACTAGCGGGAGCGAATGAGCAGTTCTTC.

This clone was counted a few times. The chain carries TRBV2 and TRBJ1-5; the D is unclear. The CDR3 is 15 residues long. The V and J ends lost 6 bases and 8 bases respectively, with 20 bases between them. CDR1 and CDR2 (germline): SNHLY, FYNNEI. The CDR3 coding sequence is TGTGCCAGCAGCAAGGACGATACTTCCATTGAGCCCCAGCATTTT. Its translation is CASSKDDTSIEPQHF.

The chain is built from TRBV5-1 and TRBJ2-2; D remains unclear. Germline CDR1 SGHRS, CDR2 YFSETQ. The length of the CDR3 is 16 residues. The germline V and J ends were trimmed by 0 bases and 5 bases, with 14 bases remaining between them. The CDR3 reads CASSLDFQASTGELFF. The CDR3 bases are TGCGCCAGCAGCTTGGATTTCCAAGCCAGTACCGGGGAGCTGTTTTTT.